These T cell receptor beta chains were read from a single sample in a study of multiple sclerosis patients with progressive multifocal leukoencephalopathy. Libraries were prepared by immunoSEQ multiplex PCR; TCRdb keeps only in-frame clonotypes and omits some of them. The sample has 25,000 to 35,000 clones, 90% to 95% seen once. Sample: PBMCs. The receptor source for this set is a man in his thirties or forties with multiple sclerosis. The CDR3 runs from the conserved cysteine through the conserved F or W. The D gene is left open where the match is weak. Clone size is not always given. Where it is, it says once, few, many or a class for expanded clones.

>16|.|TRBJ1-1|TRBV5-8|TRBD1
CASSLVVGQGAREAFF
TGTGCCAGCAGCTTGGTCGTGGGACAGGGGGCCAGGGAAGCTTTCTTT
>15|.|TRBJ1-1|TRBV9|TRBD1
CASSYSGTANTEAFF
TGTGCCAGCAGCTATTCCGGGACAGCGAACACTGAAGCTTTCTTT
>14|.|TRBJ1-5|TRBV19|.
CASSSGRVSQPQHF
TGTGCCAGTAGTTCGGGGAGGGTTTCTCAGCCCCAGCATTTT
>17|.|TRBJ1-2|TRBV27|.
CASSYSPTGLLTYGYTF
TGTGCCAGCAGTTATAGCCCCACCGGACTTCTTACCTATGGCTACACCTTC
>15|.|TRBJ2-5|TRBV7-2|TRBD2
CASSLGLAGQETQYF
TGTGCCAGCAGCTTGGGACTAGCGGGACAAGAGACCCAGTACTTC
>16|.|TRBJ2-7|TRBV27|TRBD1
CASSLLTGTGAYEQYF
TGTGCCAGCAGTTTATTGACCGGGACAGGGGCCTACGAGCAGTACTTC
>15|.|TRBJ2-7|TRBV10-3|TRBD1
CAISGFGQGSNEQYF
TGTGCCATCAGTGGTTTCGGACAGGGGAGCAACGAGCAGTACTTC
>15|.|TRBJ2-7|TRBV27|.
CASSFGAGGTYEQYF
TGTGCCAGCAGTTTCGGGGCAGGAGGAACCTACGAGCAGTACTTC
>16|.|TRBJ2-3|TRBV7-2|.
CASSLRSGSRADTQYF
TGTGCCAGCAGCTTACGAAGCGGGTCAAGGGCAGATACGCAGTATTTT
>15|.|TRBJ1-5|TRBV30|TRBD1
CAWKPGQGANQPQHF
TGTGCCTGGAAGCCGGGACAGGGGGCAAATCAGCCCCAGCATTTT
>15|once|TRBJ1-5|TRBV6-5|.
CASSSRQVSNQPQHF
TGTGCCAGCAGTTCCCGACAAGTTAGCAATCAGCCCCAGCATTTT
>14|once|TRBJ1-2|TRBV15|.
CATSGEVYNYGYTF
TGTGCCACCTCAGGGGAGGTATATAACTATGGCTACACCTTC
>15|.|TRBJ1-4|TRBV7-9|.
CASSPATSTNEKLFF
TGTGCCAGCAGCCCTGCCACTTCAACTAATGAAAAACTGTTTTTT
>18|once|TRBJ2-6|TRBV7-2|TRBD1
CASSVWGQALSGANVLTF
TGTGCCAGCAGTGTCTGGGGACAGGCTTTGTCTGGGGCCAACGTCCTGACTTTC
>15|.|TRBJ1-1|TRBV7-9|.
CASSLGGSLNTEAFF
TGTGCCAGCAGCTTGGGGGGCAGCCTGAACACTGAAGCTTTCTTT
>13|.|TRBJ1-2|TRBV11-2|TRBD1
CASSPGTGNGYTF
TGTGCCAGCAGCCCCGGGACAGGCAACGGCTACACCTTC
>14|.|TRBJ2-1|TRBV6-5|.
CASSSNGYFNEQFF
TGTGCCAGCAGTTCTAATGGCTACTTCAATGAGCAGTTCTTC
>15|.|TRBJ2-7|TRBV4-3|TRBD2
CASSQGLAGLYEQYF
TGCGCCAGCAGCCAGGGACTAGCGGGCCTATACGAGCAGTACTTC
>15|once|TRBJ2-1|TRBV4-3|TRBD2
CASSQEGLAGANQFF
TGCGCCAGCAGCCAAGAGGGACTAGCGGGAGCGAACCAGTTCTTC
>13|.|TRBJ2-1|TRBV11-3|.
CASSVTSFGEQFF
TGTGCCAGCAGCGTCACTAGTTTTGGTGAGCAGTTCTTC
>15|.|TRBJ2-1|TRBV4-3|TRBD2
CASSPLAGDYNEQFF
TGCGCCAGCAGCCCACTAGCGGGGGACTACAATGAGCAGTTCTTC
>15|.|TRBJ1-4|TRBV4-1|.
CASSQDTGSNEKLFF
TGCGCCAGCAGCCAAGATACCGGCTCTAATGAAAAACTGTTTTTT
>16|once|TRBJ1-1|TRBV5-6|.
CASSLAQYPGVTEAFF
TGTGCCAGCAGCTTGGCTCAATACCCAGGGGTGACTGAAGCTTTCTTT
>15|.|TRBJ1-3|TRBV2|TRBD1
CASSGQGRAGNTIYF
TGTGCCAGCAGTGGACAGGGAAGAGCCGGAAACACCATATATTTT
>15|.|TRBJ2-7|TRBV13|TRBD1
CASSSGTAYSYEQYF
TGTGCCAGCAGCTCGGGGACAGCGTACTCCTACGAGCAGTACTTC
>14|once|TRBJ2-1|TRBV27|TRBD1
CASSSWTGPVVQFF
TGTGCCAGCAGTTCATGGACAGGGCCCGTAGTGCAGTTCTTC
>17|.|TRBJ2-3|TRBV10-3|TRBD2
CAISESSGRASTDTQYF
TGTGCCATCAGTGAGTCTAGCGGGAGGGCCAGCACAGATACGCAGTATTTT
>15|once|TRBJ2-7|TRBV30|.
CAWTPKGGQTYEQYF
TGTGCCTGGACCCCCAAGGGGGGACAGACTTACGAGCAGTACTTC
>17|.|TRBJ1-2|TRBV9|.
CASSVSPRGQLTCGYTF
TGTGCCAGCAGCGTTTCCCCCCGAGGGCAGTTAACTTGCGGCTACACCTTC
>14|.|TRBJ2-2|TRBV7-7|TRBD2
CASSSGLAAGELFF
TGTGCCAGCAGCTCTGGACTAGCGGCCGGGGAGCTGTTTTTT
>15|few|TRBJ1-4|TRBV6-6|TRBD1
CASSFGQGGNEKLFF
TGTGCCAGCAGCTTTGGACAGGGAGGGAATGAAAAACTGTTTTTT
>15|.|TRBJ2-2|TRBV19|.
CASSMVSLGAGELFF
TGTGCCAGTAGTATGGTTAGCCTTGGTGCCGGGGAGCTGTTTTTT
>12|once|TRBJ2-5|TRBV5-6|.
CASSLLRETQYF
TGTGCCAGCAGCCTACTTAGGGAGACCCAGTACTTC
>15|.|TRBJ2-1|TRBV9|.
CASSKEGGRADEQFF
TGTGCCAGCAGCAAGGAGGGGGGGAGGGCCGATGAGCAGTTCTTC
>14|.|TRBJ1-1|TRBV4-3|.
CASSQDRSGLEAFF
TGCGCCAGCAGCCAAGATAGATCGGGCCTTGAAGCTTTCTTT
>14|.|TRBJ2-1|TRBV4-2|.
CASSQDLDRREQFF
TGTGCCAGCAGCCAAGATCTCGACAGAAGAGAGCAGTTCTTC
>14|once|TRBJ1-5|TRBV9|.
CASSPHGGNQPQHF
TGTGCCAGCAGCCCCCATGGGGGAAATCAGCCCCAGCATTTT
>14|.|TRBJ2-1|TRBV25-1|.
CASTPGRPYNEQFF
TGTGCCAGCACTCCGGGACGGCCCTACAATGAGCAGTTCTTC
>13|few|TRBJ2-1|TRBV6-4|.
CASSEQGIGEQFF
TGTGCCAGCAGTGAACAGGGTATCGGTGAGCAGTTCTTC
>14|.|TRBJ2-1|TRBV6-1|TRBD2
CASSVAGAWNEQFF
TGTGCCAGCAGTGTAGCGGGAGCTTGGAATGAGCAGTTCTTC
>15|.|TRBJ2-1|TRBV15|.
CATSPFAGDYNEQFF
TGTGCCACCAGCCCCTTTGCAGGTGATTACAATGAGCAGTTCTTC
>16|.|TRBJ2-5|TRBV9|TRBD2
CASSVGGTSGQETQYF
TGTGCCAGCAGCGTAGGTGGGACTAGCGGCCAAGAGACCCAGTACTTC
>15|.|TRBJ2-2|TRBV9|TRBD1
CASSLDRGWTGELFF
TGTGCCAGCAGCTTGGACAGGGGGTGGACCGGGGAGCTGTTTTTT
>14|.|TRBJ2-3|TRBV5-1|.
CASSLQGRTDTQYF
TGCGCCAGCAGCTTGCAGGGCCGCACAGATACGCAGTATTTT
>14|.|TRBJ1-6|TRBV6-6|.
CASMRGSYNSPLHF
TGTGCCAGCATGCGGGGGTCCTATAATTCACCCCTCCACTTT
>15|.|TRBJ2-2|TRBV5-1|TRBD2
CASSSSGQNSGELFF
TGCGCCAGCAGCTCTAGCGGCCAAAATTCCGGGGAGCTGTTTTTT
>15|.|TRBJ2-4|TRBV11-2|.
CASSLDTGAKNIQYF
TGTGCCAGCAGCTTAGATACGGGAGCCAAAAACATTCAGTACTTC
>16|few|TRBJ1-2|TRBV14|.
CASSQVHRGAPYGYTF
TGTGCCAGCAGCCAAGTTCATCGGGGCGCTCCCTATGGCTACACCTTC
>13|.|TRBJ2-7|TRBV19|.
CATAAGTRYEQYF
TGTGCCACCGCTGCTGGGACTCGATACGAGCAGTACTTC